The rows below give T cell receptor beta chains drawn from one sample of a study of Graves' ophthalmopathy and Graves' hyperthyroidism. TCRdb reanalysed the multiplex PCR reads using MiXCR and keeps one entry per CDR3 protein. This table holds 200,000 to 300,000 distinct CDR3 sequences, around 45% found once. Sequencing input: peripheral blood. The origin of the receptors is an adult man with Graves' ophthalmopathy. CDR3s include the opening cysteine and the closing phenylalanine or tryptophan. The D gene is left open where the match is weak. Clone size, where shown, is once, few, many, or a class for clones that have expanded.

v_call: TRBV12-3/TRBV12-4; clone_size: -; j_call: TRBJ1-1; d_call: -; cdr3_length: 13; cdr3_nt: TGTGCCAGCAGGACGACAGGGAACACTGAAGCTTTCTTT; cdr3_aa: CASRTTGNTEAFF
v_call: TRBV7-2; clone_size: -; j_call: TRBJ1-4; d_call: -; cdr3_length: 16; cdr3_nt: TGTGCCAGCAGCCAAGAGTCAGGGTCCACATTCGAAAAACTGTTTTTT; cdr3_aa: CASSQESGSTFEKLFF
v_call: TRBV7-3; clone_size: -; j_call: TRBJ2-7; d_call: TRBD2; cdr3_length: 15; cdr3_nt: TGTGCCAGCAGCTTAACGCGGGGGACGTCCTACGAGCAGTACTTC; cdr3_aa: CASSLTRGTSYEQYF
v_call: TRBV29-1; clone_size: -; j_call: TRBJ2-1; d_call: -; cdr3_length: 11; cdr3_nt: TGCAGCGTCGCCGGTCCCTACGAGCAGTTCTTC; cdr3_aa: CSVAGPYEQFF
v_call: TRBV5-1; clone_size: few; j_call: TRBJ2-5; d_call: -; cdr3_length: 15; cdr3_nt: TGCGCCAGCAGCTTGGGCCAGGCAGGCCAAGAGACCCAGTACTTC; cdr3_aa: CASSLGQAGQETQYF
v_call: TRBV5-6; clone_size: -; j_call: TRBJ2-7; d_call: TRBD2; cdr3_length: 19; cdr3_nt: TGTGCCAGCAGCGGGCCGATAAGGATAGCGGGAGTCTCCTCCTACGAGCAGTACTTC; cdr3_aa: CASSGPIRIAGVSSYEQYF
v_call: TRBV11-1; clone_size: -; j_call: TRBJ2-7; d_call: TRBD2; cdr3_length: 13; cdr3_nt: TGTGCCAGCAGGCCCACGGGAGGAGACGAGCAGTACTTC; cdr3_aa: CASRPTGGDEQYF
v_call: TRBV6-6; clone_size: -; j_call: TRBJ1-6; d_call: -; cdr3_length: 15; cdr3_nt: TGTGCCAGCAGCGAGCAGGGGCCGGCTAATTCACCCCTCCACTTT; cdr3_aa: CASSEQGPANSPLHF
v_call: TRBV25-1; clone_size: -; j_call: TRBJ2-2; d_call: -; cdr3_length: 14; cdr3_nt: TGTGCCAGCACTGGGACCTCAAACACCGGGGAGCTGTTTTTT; cdr3_aa: CASTGTSNTGELFF
v_call: TRBV29-1; clone_size: few; j_call: TRBJ1-1; d_call: -; cdr3_length: 12; cdr3_nt: TGCAGCGTTCCACCCATGAACACTGAAGCTTTCTTT; cdr3_aa: CSVPPMNTEAFF
v_call: TRBV7-9; clone_size: -; j_call: TRBJ1-1; d_call: -; cdr3_length: 12; cdr3_nt: TGCGCCAGCAGGTTAGGAAGGACTGAAGCTTTCTTT; cdr3_aa: CASRLGRTEAFF
v_call: TRBV12-3/TRBV12-4; clone_size: few; j_call: TRBJ2-5; d_call: TRBD2; cdr3_length: 17; cdr3_nt: TGTGCCAGCAGTGAGGAAGCGGGACTAGCGGTTCAAGAGACCCAGTACTTC; cdr3_aa: CASSEEAGLAVQETQYF
v_call: TRBV2; clone_size: few; j_call: TRBJ1-4; d_call: -; cdr3_length: 12; cdr3_nt: TGTGCCAGCAAGGCAGCTAATGAAAAACTGTTTTTT; cdr3_aa: CASKAANEKLFF
v_call: TRBV7-8; clone_size: -; j_call: TRBJ2-2; d_call: TRBD1; cdr3_length: 16; cdr3_nt: TGTGCCAGCAGCTTGCGGACAGGGGGAAACACCGGGGAGCTGTTTTTT; cdr3_aa: CASSLRTGGNTGELFF
v_call: TRBV3-1; clone_size: few; j_call: TRBJ1-2; d_call: -; cdr3_length: 13; cdr3_nt: TGTGCCAGCAGCCGGGACGATGACTATGGCTACACCTTC; cdr3_aa: CASSRDDDYGYTF
v_call: TRBV19; clone_size: -; j_call: TRBJ2-3; d_call: TRBD1; cdr3_length: 14; cdr3_nt: TGTGCCAGTAGCAGGGACAGGGGCACAGATACGCAGTATTTT; cdr3_aa: CASSRDRGTDTQYF
v_call: TRBV20-1; clone_size: -; j_call: TRBJ2-5; d_call: -; cdr3_length: 15; cdr3_nt: TGCAGTGCTAGAGATGAAAGCGGAGCCCAAGAGACCCAGTACTTC; cdr3_aa: CSARDESGAQETQYF
v_call: TRBV7-2; clone_size: -; j_call: TRBJ2-7; d_call: -; cdr3_length: 12; cdr3_nt: TGTGCCAGCAGCATGACTACCTACGAGCAGTACTTC; cdr3_aa: CASSMTTYEQYF
v_call: TRBV7-9; clone_size: few; j_call: TRBJ1-1; d_call: -; cdr3_length: 13; cdr3_nt: TGTGCCAGCAGCGTACTCGAGGGCACTGAAGCTTTCTTT; cdr3_aa: CASSVLEGTEAFF
v_call: TRBV2; clone_size: few; j_call: TRBJ2-5; d_call: TRBD2; cdr3_length: 15; cdr3_nt: TGTGCCAGCAGTGAACGTCGGGGGGACCAAGAGACCCAGTACTTC; cdr3_aa: CASSERRGDQETQYF
v_call: TRBV10-3; clone_size: -; j_call: TRBJ2-2; d_call: TRBD2; cdr3_length: 14; cdr3_nt: TGTGCCAGCAGTTCCGGACTAGCGTCCGGGGAGCTGTTTTTT; cdr3_aa: CASSSGLASGELFF
v_call: TRBV4-1; clone_size: -; j_call: TRBJ2-7; d_call: TRBD2; cdr3_length: 16; cdr3_nt: TGCGCCAGCAGCCAAGTACTAGCGGTGAGCTCCTACGAGCAGTACTTC; cdr3_aa: CASSQVLAVSSYEQYF
v_call: TRBV5-1; clone_size: -; j_call: TRBJ1-4; d_call: -; cdr3_length: 14; cdr3_nt: TGCGCCAGCAGCTTAGCACCAACTAATGAAAAACTGTTTTTT; cdr3_aa: CASSLAPTNEKLFF
v_call: TRBV20-1; clone_size: -; j_call: TRBJ2-5; d_call: TRBD1; cdr3_length: 14; cdr3_nt: TGCAGTGCTAGACTCAGGGGGCGAGAGGAGACCCAGTACTTC; cdr3_aa: CSARLRGREETQYF
v_call: TRBV15; clone_size: few; j_call: TRBJ2-2; d_call: -; cdr3_length: 15; cdr3_nt: TGTGCCACCAGCAGAGATTTTGTTAGAGGTGGGGAGCTGTTTTTT; cdr3_aa: CATSRDFVRGGELFF
v_call: TRBV15; clone_size: -; j_call: TRBJ2-5; d_call: -; cdr3_length: 13; cdr3_nt: TGTGCCACCACTGATGCGGAGCAAGCGACCCAGTACTTC; cdr3_aa: CATTDAEQATQYF
v_call: TRBV7-2; clone_size: -; j_call: TRBJ2-5; d_call: -; cdr3_length: 13; cdr3_nt: TGTGCCAGCAGCTTTTTTGTTCAAGAGACCCAGTACTTC; cdr3_aa: CASSFFVQETQYF
v_call: TRBV7-6; clone_size: -; j_call: TRBJ2-5; d_call: -; cdr3_length: 14; cdr3_nt: TGTGCCAGCAGAGATCGACAGTGGCAAGAGACCCAGTACTTC; cdr3_aa: CASRDRQWQETQYF
v_call: TRBV12-3/TRBV12-4; clone_size: -; j_call: TRBJ2-5; d_call: -; cdr3_length: 13; cdr3_nt: TGTGCCAGCAGCCCCTCGGGCCCAGAGACCCAGTACTTC; cdr3_aa: CASSPSGPETQYF
v_call: TRBV7-2; clone_size: -; j_call: TRBJ2-5; d_call: TRBD1; cdr3_length: 15; cdr3_nt: TGTGCCAGCAGCTCCTCACAGGGGGCAGGAGATACGCAGTACTTC; cdr3_aa: CASSSSQGAGDTQYF
v_call: TRBV15; clone_size: -; j_call: TRBJ1-4; d_call: -; cdr3_length: 16; cdr3_nt: TGTGCCACCAGCAAATCACTTACGGTCGGAGATGAAAAACTGTTTTTT; cdr3_aa: CATSKSLTVGDEKLFF
v_call: TRBV14; clone_size: few; j_call: TRBJ2-7; d_call: TRBD1; cdr3_length: 15; cdr3_nt: TGTGCCAGCAGCGGACCGGGACAGGGTGTCTACGAGCAGTACTTC; cdr3_aa: CASSGPGQGVYEQYF
v_call: TRBV7-2; clone_size: few; j_call: TRBJ1-6; d_call: TRBD1; cdr3_length: 14; cdr3_nt: TGTGCCAGCAGCTTACGACAGGGAGGGACACCCCTCCACTTT; cdr3_aa: CASSLRQGGTPLHF
v_call: TRBV11-1; clone_size: -; j_call: TRBJ2-5; d_call: -; cdr3_length: 18; cdr3_nt: TGTGCCAGCAGCTTAATTGTGTGGCAGGGGCCAATCCAAGAGACCCAGTACTTC; cdr3_aa: CASSLIVWQGPIQETQYF
v_call: TRBV5-8; clone_size: -; j_call: TRBJ1-2; d_call: -; cdr3_length: 14; cdr3_nt: TGTGCCAGCAGCGCCTCGACAGCGAAGGATGGCTACACCTTC; cdr3_aa: CASSASTAKDGYTF
v_call: TRBV5-8; clone_size: -; j_call: TRBJ1-2; d_call: TRBD1; cdr3_length: 16; cdr3_nt: TGTGCCAGCAGCTTGGCAGGGGGCGGAACTAACTATGGCTACACCTTC; cdr3_aa: CASSLAGGGTNYGYTF
v_call: TRBV10-3; clone_size: -; j_call: TRBJ2-7; d_call: -; cdr3_length: 13; cdr3_nt: TGTGCCAGCAGTCCCCGCCGGGCCTACGAGCAGTACTTC; cdr3_aa: CASSPRRAYEQYF
v_call: TRBV24-1; clone_size: -; j_call: TRBJ2-5; d_call: TRBD2; cdr3_length: 15; cdr3_nt: TGTGCCACCAGTGACCGAACGGGGGGACAAGAGACCCAGTACTTC; cdr3_aa: CATSDRTGGQETQYF
v_call: TRBV29-1; clone_size: -; j_call: TRBJ2-7; d_call: -; cdr3_length: 10; cdr3_nt: TGCAGCGTTTCCAGGGAAGAGCAGTACTTC; cdr3_aa: CSVSREEQYF
v_call: TRBV3-1; clone_size: -; j_call: TRBJ1-2; d_call: -; cdr3_length: 13; cdr3_nt: TGTGCCAGCAGCCAAGTATTAGGCTATGGCTACACCTTC; cdr3_aa: CASSQVLGYGYTF
v_call: TRBV20-1; clone_size: few; j_call: TRBJ2-5; d_call: TRBD2; cdr3_length: 14; cdr3_nt: TGCAGTGCTAGAGGGACTAGCGGCCAAGAGACCCAGTACTTC; cdr3_aa: CSARGTSGQETQYF
v_call: TRBV6-5; clone_size: -; j_call: TRBJ2-7; d_call: -; cdr3_length: 15; cdr3_nt: TGTGCCAGCAGTTACGATCGGGGTACATTATACGAGCAGTACTTC; cdr3_aa: CASSYDRGTLYEQYF
v_call: TRBV5-1; clone_size: -; j_call: TRBJ2-5; d_call: -; cdr3_length: 8; cdr3_nt: TGCGCCAGCAGAGGGCAGTACTTC; cdr3_aa: CASRGQYF
v_call: TRBV9; clone_size: -; j_call: TRBJ1-6; d_call: -; cdr3_length: 16; cdr3_nt: TGTGCCAGCAGCTCGTATATCAGGGACAATAATTCACCCCTCCACTTT; cdr3_aa: CASSSYIRDNNSPLHF
v_call: TRBV7-3; clone_size: -; j_call: TRBJ2-2; d_call: TRBD2; cdr3_length: 16; cdr3_nt: TGTGCCAGCAGCTCCCTGACTAGCGAGAACACCGGGGAGCTGTTTTTT; cdr3_aa: CASSSLTSENTGELFF
v_call: TRBV7-2; clone_size: -; j_call: TRBJ1-1; d_call: -; cdr3_length: 13; cdr3_nt: TGTGCCAGCAGCTTCTGGGGATACACTGAAGCTTTCTTT; cdr3_aa: CASSFWGYTEAFF
v_call: TRBV6-6; clone_size: -; j_call: TRBJ2-7; d_call: -; cdr3_length: 15; cdr3_nt: TGTGCCAGCAGTAAACTCCGGGACATATCCTACGAGCAGTACTTC; cdr3_aa: CASSKLRDISYEQYF
v_call: TRBV5-5; clone_size: few; j_call: TRBJ1-5; d_call: TRBD1; cdr3_length: 14; cdr3_nt: TGTGCCAGCAGCTCGCGGGACAGGGGCCAGCCCCAGCATTTT; cdr3_aa: CASSSRDRGQPQHF
v_call: TRBV12-3/TRBV12-4; clone_size: -; j_call: TRBJ2-1; d_call: -; cdr3_length: 14; cdr3_nt: TGTGCCAGCACCCCCGGACGGAGGTACAATGAGCAGTTCTTC; cdr3_aa: CASTPGRRYNEQFF
v_call: TRBV19; clone_size: -; j_call: TRBJ2-2; d_call: TRBD1; cdr3_length: 16; cdr3_nt: TGTGCCAGTAGCGAGACAGGGGATGATTTGCCCGGGGAGCTGTTTTTT; cdr3_aa: CASSETGDDLPGELFF
v_call: TRBV19; clone_size: -; j_call: TRBJ2-5; d_call: TRBD1; cdr3_length: 13; cdr3_nt: TGTGCCAGTAGTATGAACAGGGGAGAGACCCAGTACTTC; cdr3_aa: CASSMNRGETQYF
v_call: TRBV2; clone_size: -; j_call: TRBJ2-7; d_call: -; cdr3_length: 13; cdr3_nt: TGTGCCAGCAGAAATCAACTAGTCTACGAGCAGTACTTC; cdr3_aa: CASRNQLVYEQYF
v_call: TRBV19; clone_size: -; j_call: TRBJ1-2; d_call: -; cdr3_length: 12; cdr3_nt: TGTGCCAGTAGTATGATGTCGGAAGGCTACACCTTC; cdr3_aa: CASSMMSEGYTF
v_call: TRBV9; clone_size: -; j_call: TRBJ1-6; d_call: TRBD1; cdr3_length: 15; cdr3_nt: TGTGCCAGCAGAACGGGACAGGGGCTTAATTCACCCCTCCACTTT; cdr3_aa: CASRTGQGLNSPLHF
v_call: TRBV19; clone_size: -; j_call: TRBJ1-4; d_call: -; cdr3_length: 14; cdr3_nt: TGTGCCAGTAGTATCACAGGGACTGGAGAAAAACTGTTTTTT; cdr3_aa: CASSITGTGEKLFF
v_call: TRBV7-8; clone_size: -; j_call: TRBJ2-2; d_call: -; cdr3_length: 16; cdr3_nt: TGTGCCAGCAAACTGGGAACAGGGTTCTACGTGGGGGAGCTGTTTTTT; cdr3_aa: CASKLGTGFYVGELFF
v_call: TRBV7-8; clone_size: many; j_call: TRBJ1-1; d_call: -; cdr3_length: 14; cdr3_nt: TGTGCCAGCATCCTAGGGAAGGGTAACACTGAAGCTTTCTTT; cdr3_aa: CASILGKGNTEAFF
v_call: TRBV7-3; clone_size: -; j_call: TRBJ1-2; d_call: TRBD1; cdr3_length: 14; cdr3_nt: TGTGCCAGCAGCTGGCGGGGACAGAACTATGGCTACACCTTC; cdr3_aa: CASSWRGQNYGYTF
v_call: TRBV29-1; clone_size: -; j_call: TRBJ2-5; d_call: TRBD2; cdr3_length: 13; cdr3_nt: TGCAGCGTTATTAGCGGGAGGGCCGCGACCCAGTACTTC; cdr3_aa: CSVISGRAATQYF